The present T cell receptor beta chain was sequenced within a study of T cell responses to AZD1222 COVID-19 vaccine. Notes on the study in general: Unmutated variant regions reportedly attract nearly half of all spike-specific TCRs. Samples come after the peak T cell response, not at day 14.

Produced via immunoSEQ multiplex PCR; TCRdb's table is partial and in-frame only. The sample has 95,000 to 150,000 clones; more than 85% are singletons. The sample holds a few counts of this clone. What it recognizes is unknown. Germline V gene data show CDR1 as SGHTA and CDR2 as FQGNSA. This CDR3 comprises 14 residues. The V gene lost 8 bases and the J gene lost 0 bases, with 11 bases spanning the gap. V usage is TRBV7-2 and J usage is TRBJ2-1; D ambiguous. The TCR sequence derives from an adult who received the AZD1222 COVID-19 vaccine. The sample here was peripheral blood, taken 28 days after the second AZD1222 dose. The CDR3 bases are TGTGCCAGCTTCTTTCCTAGCTCCTACAATGAGCAGTTCTTC. This gives the protein CASFFPSSYNEQFF.